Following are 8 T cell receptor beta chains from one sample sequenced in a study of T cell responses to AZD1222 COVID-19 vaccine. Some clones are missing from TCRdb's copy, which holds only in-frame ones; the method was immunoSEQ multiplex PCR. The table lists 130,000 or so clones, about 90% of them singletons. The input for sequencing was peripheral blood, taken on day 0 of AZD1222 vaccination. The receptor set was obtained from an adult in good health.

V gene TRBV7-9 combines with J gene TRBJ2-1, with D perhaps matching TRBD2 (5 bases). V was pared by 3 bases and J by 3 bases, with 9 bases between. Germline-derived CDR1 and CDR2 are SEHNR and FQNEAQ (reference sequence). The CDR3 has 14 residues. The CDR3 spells CASSFDTSYNEQFF. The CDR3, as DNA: TGTGCCAGCAGCTTTGACACTAGCTACAATGAGCAGTTCTTC.

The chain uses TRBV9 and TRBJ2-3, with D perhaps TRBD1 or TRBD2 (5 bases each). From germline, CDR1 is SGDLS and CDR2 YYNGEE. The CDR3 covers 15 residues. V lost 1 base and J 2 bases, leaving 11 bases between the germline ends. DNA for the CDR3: TGTGCCAGCAGCGTACGAGGGGTTAACACAGATACGCAGTATTTT. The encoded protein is CASSVRGVNTDTQYF.

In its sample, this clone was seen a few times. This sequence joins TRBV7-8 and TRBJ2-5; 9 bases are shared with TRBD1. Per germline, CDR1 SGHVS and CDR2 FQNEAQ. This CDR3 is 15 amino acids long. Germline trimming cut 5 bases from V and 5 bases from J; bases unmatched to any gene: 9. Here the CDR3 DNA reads TGTGCCAGCAGCCGTGGACAGGGGTGGTTGGAGACCCAGTACTTC. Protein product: CASSRGQGWLETQYF.

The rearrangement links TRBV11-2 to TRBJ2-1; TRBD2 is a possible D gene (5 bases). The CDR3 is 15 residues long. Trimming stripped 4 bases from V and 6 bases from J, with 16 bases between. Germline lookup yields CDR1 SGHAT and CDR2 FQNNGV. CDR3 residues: CASSSPRGGGNEQFF. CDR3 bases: TGTGCCAGCAGCTCCCCGCGTGGCGGAGGCAATGAGCAGTTCTTC.

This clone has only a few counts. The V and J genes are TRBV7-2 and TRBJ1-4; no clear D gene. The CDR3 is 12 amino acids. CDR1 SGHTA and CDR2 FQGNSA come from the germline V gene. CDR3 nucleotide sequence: TGTGCAATGGTGGGTGGGAATGAAAAACTGTTTTTT. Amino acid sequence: CAMVGGNEKLFF. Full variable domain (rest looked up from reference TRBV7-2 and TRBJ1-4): GAGVSQSPSNKVTEKGKDVELRCDPISGHTALYWYRQSLGQGLEFLIYFQGNSAPDKSGLPSDRFSAERTGGSVSTLTIQRTQQEDSAVYLCAMVGGNEKLFFGSGTQLSVL.

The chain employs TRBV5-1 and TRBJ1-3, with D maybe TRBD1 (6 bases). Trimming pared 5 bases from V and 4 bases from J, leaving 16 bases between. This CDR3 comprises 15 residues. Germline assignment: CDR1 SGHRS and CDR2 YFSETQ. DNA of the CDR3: TGCGCCAGCAGGCCGGGGGCAACGGGGGGAAACACCATATATTTT. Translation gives CASRPGATGGNTIYF.

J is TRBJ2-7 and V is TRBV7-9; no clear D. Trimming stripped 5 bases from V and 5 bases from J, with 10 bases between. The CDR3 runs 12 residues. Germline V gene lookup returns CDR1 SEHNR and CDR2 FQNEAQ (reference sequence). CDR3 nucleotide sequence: TGTGCCAGCAGCCACACCGGCAACGAGCAGTACTTC. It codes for CASSHTGNEQYF.

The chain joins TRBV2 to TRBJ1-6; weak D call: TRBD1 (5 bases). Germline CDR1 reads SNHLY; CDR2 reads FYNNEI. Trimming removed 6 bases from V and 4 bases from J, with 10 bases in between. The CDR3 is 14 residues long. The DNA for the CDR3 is TGTGCCAGCAGGGGGACCGAGTATAATTCACCCCTCCACTTT. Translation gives CASRGTEYNSPLHF.